This T cell receptor beta chain is drawn from a study of blood T cell repertoires in COVID-19. Study context: Acute and convalescent COVID-19 samples came from the United States, Italy and Spain. PBMCs, B-cell-depleted T cells, or T cells provided the cDNA or gDNA that made up the material.

As processed by the authors: Reference gene primer amplification in the assay estimated nucleated cell counts. Data came from immunoSEQ multiplex PCR; TCRdb stores just in-frame clones and leaves some out. That table furnishes V, J and clone size, whereas the DNA furnished D and trimming. This repertoire shows approximately 160,000 clones, more than 65% found once; its top ten account for about 6.8%. The V and J ends lost 4 bases and 0 bases, in that order; junction bases with no gene match: 17. Per germline, CDR1 SGHDT and CDR2 YYEEEE. The CDR3 consists of 19 residues. This chain uses TRBV5-6 with TRBJ2-7; 9 positions match TRBD2. The sequence was collected from a woman aged 45-65 years in a cohort sampled during active or convalescent COVID-19. Sequencing used peripheral blood. CDR3 residues: CASSPPPRRLAEDSYEQYF. CDR3 in DNA: TGTGCCAGCAGCCCACCCCCCCGGCGACTAGCGGAAGACTCCTACGAGCAGTACTTC.